The clone carrying this TCR beta chain has just a few counts. Its antigen is as yet unknown. TCR cDNA was made by 5'RACE template switching, adding a universal primer site and UMIs. TCRdb reprocessed the 5' RACE reads via MiXCR and lists one record per CDR3 protein. The sample has a few hundred thousand distinct CDR3 sequences, about 4% seen once; the top ten hold roughly 24%. The entry originates in a study of T cells after yellow fever vaccination. At the level of the study: Fractions of limited cellularity were prepared by means of SMART-Seq v4 Ultra Low Input. Study observations and caveats: FACS-sorted repertoires could contain abundant clonotypes contaminating from the bulk population. Booster sampling recovered most clones from primary vaccination (around 96% CD4, roughly 88% CD8).

Trimming took off 2 bases at V and 8 bases at J, with 16 bases between the two ends. Germline-derived CDR1 and CDR2 are SGDLS and YYNGEE. The CDR3 has 15 residues. The sequence was collected from a man younger than 35 who received the YFV17D yellow fever vaccine. Sequenced material: PBMCs, taken 5 days after the yellow fever booster vaccination. J is TRBJ1-4 and V is TRBV9; a possible D gene is TRBD1 (5 bases). CDR3 nucleotide sequence: TGTGCCAGCAGCGTTCGGGACGGCCTCGGAGAAAAACTGTTTTTT. This gives the protein CASSVRDGLGEKLFF.